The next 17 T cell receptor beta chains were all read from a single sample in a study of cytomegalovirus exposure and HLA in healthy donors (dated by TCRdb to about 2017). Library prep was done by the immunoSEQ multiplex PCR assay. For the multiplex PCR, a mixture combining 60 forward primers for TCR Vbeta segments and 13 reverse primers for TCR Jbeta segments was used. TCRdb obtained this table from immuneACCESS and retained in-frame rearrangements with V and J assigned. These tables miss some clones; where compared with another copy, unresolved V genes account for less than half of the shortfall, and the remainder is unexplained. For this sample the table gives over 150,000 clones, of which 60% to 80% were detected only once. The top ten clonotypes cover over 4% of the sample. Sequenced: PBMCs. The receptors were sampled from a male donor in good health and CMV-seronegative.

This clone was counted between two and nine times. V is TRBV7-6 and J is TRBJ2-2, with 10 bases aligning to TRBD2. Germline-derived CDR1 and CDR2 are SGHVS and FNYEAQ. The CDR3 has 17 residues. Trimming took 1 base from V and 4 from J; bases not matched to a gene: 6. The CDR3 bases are TGTGCCAGCAGCTTAGGCACTAGCGGGGTTTTCACCGGGGAGCTGTTTTTT. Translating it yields CASSLGTSGVFTGELFF. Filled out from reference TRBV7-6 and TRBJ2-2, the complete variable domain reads GAGVSQSPRYKVTKRGQDVALRCDPISGHVSLYWYRQALGQGPEFLTYFNYEAQQDKSGLPNDRFSAERPEGSISTLTIQRTEQRDSAMYRCASSLGTSGVFTGELFFGEGSRLTVL.

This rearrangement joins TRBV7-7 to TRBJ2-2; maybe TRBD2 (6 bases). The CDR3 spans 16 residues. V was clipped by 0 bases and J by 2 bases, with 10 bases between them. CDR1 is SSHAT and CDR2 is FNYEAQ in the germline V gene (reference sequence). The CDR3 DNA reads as TGTGCCAGCAGCTTAGCGTGGGGGGTTAACACCGGGGAGCTGTTTTTT. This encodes CASSLAWGVNTGELFF.

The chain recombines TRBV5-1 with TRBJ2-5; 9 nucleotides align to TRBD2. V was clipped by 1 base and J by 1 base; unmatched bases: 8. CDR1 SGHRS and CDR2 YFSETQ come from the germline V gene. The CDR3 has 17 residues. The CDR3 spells CASSLSSGAGGQETQYF. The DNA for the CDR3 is TGCGCCAGCAGCTTGAGCAGTGGAGCGGGGGGCCAAGAGACCCAGTACTTC.

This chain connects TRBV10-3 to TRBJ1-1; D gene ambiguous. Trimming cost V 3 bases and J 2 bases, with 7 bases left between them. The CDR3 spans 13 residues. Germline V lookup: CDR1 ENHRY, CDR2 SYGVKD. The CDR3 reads CAISDVINTEAFF. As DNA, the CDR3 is TGTGCCATCAGTGACGTAATAAACACTGAAGCTTTCTTT.

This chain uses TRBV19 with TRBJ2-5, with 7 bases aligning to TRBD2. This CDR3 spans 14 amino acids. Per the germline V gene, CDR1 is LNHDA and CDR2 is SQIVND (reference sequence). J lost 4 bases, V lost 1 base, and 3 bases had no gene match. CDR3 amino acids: CASSIGTRGETQYF. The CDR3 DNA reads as TGTGCCAGTAGTATAGGGACTAGAGGAGAGACCCAGTACTTC.

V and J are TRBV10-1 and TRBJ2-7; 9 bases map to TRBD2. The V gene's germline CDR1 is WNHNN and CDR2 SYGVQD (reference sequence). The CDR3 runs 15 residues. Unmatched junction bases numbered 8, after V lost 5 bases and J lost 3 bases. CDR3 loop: CASSWGLAGNYEQYF. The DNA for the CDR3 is TGCGCCAGCAGTTGGGGGCTAGCGGGAAACTACGAGCAGTACTTC.

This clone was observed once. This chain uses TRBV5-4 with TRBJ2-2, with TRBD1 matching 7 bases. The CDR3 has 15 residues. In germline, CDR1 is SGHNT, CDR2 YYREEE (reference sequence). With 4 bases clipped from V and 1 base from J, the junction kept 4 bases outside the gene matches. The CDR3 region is CASSPRQGNTGELFF. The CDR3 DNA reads TGTGCCAGCAGCCCCCGACAGGGGAACACCGGGGAGCTGTTTTTT.

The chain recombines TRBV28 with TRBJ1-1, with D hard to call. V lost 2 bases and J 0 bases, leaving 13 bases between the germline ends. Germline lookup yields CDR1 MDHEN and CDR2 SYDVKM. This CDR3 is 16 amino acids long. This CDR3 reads CASSLRRQALNTEAFF. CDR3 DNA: TGTGCCAGCAGTTTAAGACGGCAGGCGTTGAACACTGAAGCTTTCTTT.

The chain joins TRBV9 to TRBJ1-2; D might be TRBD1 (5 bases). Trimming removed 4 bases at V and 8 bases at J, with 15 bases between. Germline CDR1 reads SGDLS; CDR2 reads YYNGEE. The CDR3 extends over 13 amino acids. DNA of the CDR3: TGTGCCAGCAGCCCCGATGGGGCGAGGGGCTACACCTTC. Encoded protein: CASSPDGARGYTF.

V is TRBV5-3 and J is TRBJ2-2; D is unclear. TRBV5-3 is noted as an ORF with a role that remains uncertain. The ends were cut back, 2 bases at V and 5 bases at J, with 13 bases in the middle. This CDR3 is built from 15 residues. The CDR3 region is CARSFFPLGTGELFF. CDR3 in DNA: TGTGCCAGAAGCTTTTTTCCCCTCGGGACCGGGGAGCTGTTTTTT.

The CDR3 DNA is TGCGCCAGCAGCTTGTTTTCTAGCGGGAGTCCCGATACGCAGTATTTT. This translates into CASSLFSSGSPDTQYF. This chain links TRBV5-1 with TRBJ2-3, with 10 nucleotides matching TRBD2. Germline V gene lookup returns CDR1 SGHRS and CDR2 YFSETQ. V was clipped by 1 base and J by 6 bases; unmatched bases: 8. CDR3 length: 16 amino acids.

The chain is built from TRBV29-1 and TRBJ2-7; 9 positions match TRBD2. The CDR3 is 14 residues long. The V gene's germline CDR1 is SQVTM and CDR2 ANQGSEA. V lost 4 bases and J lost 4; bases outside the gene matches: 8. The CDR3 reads CSVVAGGGGYEQYF. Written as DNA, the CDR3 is TGCAGCGTTGTCGCGGGAGGGGGCGGATACGAGCAGTACTTC.

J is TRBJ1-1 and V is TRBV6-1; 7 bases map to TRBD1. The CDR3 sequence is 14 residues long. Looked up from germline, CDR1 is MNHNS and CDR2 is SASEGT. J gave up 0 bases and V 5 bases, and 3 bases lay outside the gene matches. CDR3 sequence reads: CASSLDRVNTEAFF. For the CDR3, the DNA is TGTGCCAGCAGTTTAGACAGGGTGAACACTGAAGCTTTCTTT.

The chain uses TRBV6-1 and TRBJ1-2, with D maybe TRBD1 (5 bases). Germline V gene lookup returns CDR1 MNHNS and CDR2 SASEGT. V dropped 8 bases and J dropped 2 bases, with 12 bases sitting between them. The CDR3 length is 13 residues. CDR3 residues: CASLQDRNYGYTF. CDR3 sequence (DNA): TGTGCCAGCCTACAAGACAGAAACTATGGCTACACCTTC.

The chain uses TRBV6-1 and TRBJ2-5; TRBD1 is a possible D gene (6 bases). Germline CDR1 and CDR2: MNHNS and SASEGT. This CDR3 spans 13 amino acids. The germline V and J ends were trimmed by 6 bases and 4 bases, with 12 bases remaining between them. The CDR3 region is CASRGTGLETQYF. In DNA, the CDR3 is TGTGCCAGCAGGGGAACAGGGTTAGAGACCCAGTACTTC.

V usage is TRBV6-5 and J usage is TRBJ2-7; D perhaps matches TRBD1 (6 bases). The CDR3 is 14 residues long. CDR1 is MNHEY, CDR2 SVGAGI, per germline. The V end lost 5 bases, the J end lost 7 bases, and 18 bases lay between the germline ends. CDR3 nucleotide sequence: TGTGCCAGCAGTACCCCTTTCAGGGGCAATGAGCAGTACTTC. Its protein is CASSTPFRGNEQYF.

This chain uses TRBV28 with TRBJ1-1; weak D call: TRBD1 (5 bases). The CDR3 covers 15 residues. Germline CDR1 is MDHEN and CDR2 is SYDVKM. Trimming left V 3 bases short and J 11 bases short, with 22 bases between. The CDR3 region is CASSFRDSPAPRAFF. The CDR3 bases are TGTGCCAGCAGTTTCCGGGACTCTCCCGCGCCTCGGGCTTTCTTT.